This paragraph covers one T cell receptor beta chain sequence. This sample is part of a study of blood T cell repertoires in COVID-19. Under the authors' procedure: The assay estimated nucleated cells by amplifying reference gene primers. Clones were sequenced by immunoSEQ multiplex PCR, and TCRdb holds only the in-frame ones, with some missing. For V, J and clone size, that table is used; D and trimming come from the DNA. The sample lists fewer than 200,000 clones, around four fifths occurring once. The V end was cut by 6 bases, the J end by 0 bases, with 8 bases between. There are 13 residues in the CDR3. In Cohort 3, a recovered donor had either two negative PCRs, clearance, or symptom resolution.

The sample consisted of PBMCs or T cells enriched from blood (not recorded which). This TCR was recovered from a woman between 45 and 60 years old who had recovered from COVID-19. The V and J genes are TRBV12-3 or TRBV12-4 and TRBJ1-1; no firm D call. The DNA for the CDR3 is TGTGCCAGCAGCTTCGAGATGAACACTGAAGCTTTCTTT. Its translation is CASSFEMNTEAFF.